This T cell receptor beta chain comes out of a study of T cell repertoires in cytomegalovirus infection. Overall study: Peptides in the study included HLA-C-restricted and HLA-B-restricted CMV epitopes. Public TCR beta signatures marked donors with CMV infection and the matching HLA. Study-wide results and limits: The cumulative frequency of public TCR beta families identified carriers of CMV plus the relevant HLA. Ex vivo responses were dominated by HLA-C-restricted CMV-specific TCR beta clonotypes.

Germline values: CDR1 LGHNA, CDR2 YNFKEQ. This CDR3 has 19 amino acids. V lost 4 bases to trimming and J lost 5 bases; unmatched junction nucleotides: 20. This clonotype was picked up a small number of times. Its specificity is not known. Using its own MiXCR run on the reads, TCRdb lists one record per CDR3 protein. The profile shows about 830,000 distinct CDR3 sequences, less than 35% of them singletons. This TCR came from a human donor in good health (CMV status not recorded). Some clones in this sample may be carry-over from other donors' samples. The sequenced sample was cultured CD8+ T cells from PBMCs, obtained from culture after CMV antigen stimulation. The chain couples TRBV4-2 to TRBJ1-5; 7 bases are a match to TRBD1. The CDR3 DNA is TGTGCCAGCAGCCCAGGGGGTCTTGCGGACCCGACTTACGATCAGCCCCAGCATTTT. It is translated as CASSPGGLADPTYDQPQHF.